Ten or more counts support the clone carrying this TCR beta chain. The antigen is unknown. The sample comes from a study of post-analysis software for immune sequencing data. Study results and caveats: Among multiple sclerosis patients, normalized Chao1 diversity was significantly below that of controls. Patients showed TRBV5-6, TRBV5-1 and TRBV20-1 among roughly five TRBV segments more frequent than in controls.

cDNA libraries for TCR beta contained unique molecular identifiers. TCRdb passed the PCR reads through MiXCR, listing each CDR3 protein once. The data show 150,000 to 200,000 distinct CDR3 sequences, about 32% seen once. V dropped 4 bases and J dropped 6 bases, with 10 bases sitting between them. The germline V gene encodes CDR1 SEHNR and CDR2 FQNEAQ (reference sequence). The CDR3 runs 12 residues. The source is a girl under 18 with multiple sclerosis. The chain carries TRBV7-9 and TRBJ2-7; no definite D call. Sequencing used blood. CDR3 in DNA: TGTGCCAGCAGCTCCCCCCCCGGCGAGCAGTACTTC. Amino acids: CASSSPPGEQYF.